This T cell receptor (beta chain) was sequenced in a study of human T cells and chemical hapten exposure. This clonotype was observed at least ten times. Time point reported: patch test 1, 2 weeks after DPC sensitization. Treatment specified: therapeutic diphenylcyclopropenone sensitization with weekly scalp DPC. Alopecia patients between 18 and 70 years old and suitable for DPC were used as donors. Original processing methods: Across samples, TCR counts had a median of about 100,000 and ranged from about 23,224 to 700,000. TCRdb processed the RACE reads anew with MiXCR; each CDR3 protein has one entry. TCRdb, rather than the study authors, made the V and J calls. The sample carries around 340,000 distinct CDR3 sequences, under 9% recorded once. Looked up from germline, CDR1 is MNHEY and CDR2 is SVGEGT. The CDR3 sequence is 14 residues long. Between the trimmed V and J ends, which lost 6 bases and 8 bases, there was a span of 19 bases.

The sequencing used whole blood, collected in connection with sensitization to the hapten diphenylcyclopropenone (DPC). The origin of this receptor is a woman aged 18 to 35 with alopecia areata. Some clones in this sample may be carry-over from other donors' samples. J is TRBJ1-2 and V is TRBV6-2 or TRBV6-3; a weak D match, TRBD1 (5 bases). The CDR3 nucleotides are TGTGCCAGCAGAAAAACAGGCAGCGGCTACGGCTACACCTTC. It specifies CASRKTGSGYGYTF.